This T cell receptor beta chain was identified in a study of shared clonotypes between healthy human individuals (dated by TCRdb to 2019 to 2021). A note on the overall study: The cohort comprised two women and a few men aged 18 to 49 years. Per donor, three plates each were used for CD4 naive and CD4 memory, two for CD8 naive, and one for CD8 memory. Blood TCR repertoires of roughly five healthy adults were deeply sequenced to estimate repertoire size and the extent of clonotype sharing between individuals. Different laboratories and diverse techniques were used to prepare libraries and sequence TCR repertoires, to increase sequencing depth and limit assay-specific biases. Per donor, leukapheresis produced somewhere between about 0.8 and 9 billion PBMCs.

The research as a whole found: Estimated clonotype richness was generally larger for naive than for memory subsets. Because the study included only a small number of donors, the genetic and exposure-history diversity represented was limited. Higher generation probabilities were observed for clonotypes shared by all four sorted-subset donors than for non-shared clonotypes. Sampling was restricted to blood, and TCR repertoires in tissues likely differ from the TCR repertoires found in blood. When several donors were compared, the shared fraction of clonotypes was 5% to 6.5% for naive CD4, 3.5% to 4% for naive CD8, 2% to 2.5% for memory CD4, and 0.3% to 0.5% for memory CD8. Even with the large sequencing depth, rarefaction of the sorted-subset datasets indicated that sequencing was incomplete. Pairwise subsampling indicated that sequencing depth was expected to affect the degree of clonotype sharing among donors.

Using the deep immunoSEQ assay, TCR CDR3 regions were amplified from genomic DNA by multiplex PCR. For each cell subset, the extracted genomic DNA was distributed evenly across all wells of several immunoSEQ 96-well plates, and each plate served as one replicate. Each replicate PCR for sorted subsets received roughly 200 ng genomic DNA, equal to about 29,000 T cell genomes. Purified libraries were measured with a Qubit 3.0 fluorometer, size-checked on a Bioanalyzer 2100, and measured again with the KAPA Library Quantification kit. Every immunoSEQ 96-well plate was sequenced on a separate single-read 150-cycle Illumina NextSeq 550 flow cell. The paper's processing steps were these. The immunoSEQ output contained only junctional sequences without quality scores, so filtering could not match that applied to full-length reads. Sequences were annotated with PyIR, a Python wrapper for IgBLAST v1.9, and V/J genes and CDR3 were assigned using IMGT germline references. Any read was removed if the V/J assignment was weak (E-value above 1e-6), the CDR3 was missing, or the read contained stop codons, out-of-frame junctions, or ambiguous translated residues. V3J clonotypes were defined as sequences sharing the same inferred V gene, J gene, and CDR3 amino acid sequence. The percentage overlap between two repertoires was calculated by dividing the number of shared unique clonotypes by the size of the smaller repertoire. Repertoire richness was assessed with RTK rarefaction, the Chao1 estimator, and Recon v2.1 estimates of unobserved clonotypes. Generation probabilities for all TCRbeta clonotypes obtained by the gDNA method from several donors were computed using OLGA. TCRdb carries this immuneACCESS record with in-frame sequences only. Its versions omit some clonotypes, under half of them owing to an unresolved V gene in the studies checked, with the rest unexplained. That table is the source of V, J and clone size, and D and trimming were worked out from the DNA. The sample has some 2 million clones on record, 85% to 95% of them singletons. The ten largest clones add up to roughly 0.13% of the sample.

Healthy HIV-negative adults with no recently reported acute infections or vaccinations were included as donors. All donors were Caucasian adults living in Nashville, Tennessee, USA. CD4+ T cells were enriched through magnetic negative selection, after which naive cells were positively selected on CD45RA and the remaining negative fraction served as the memory subset. Blood was obtained by leukapheresis, after which PBMCs were separated by Ficoll-Histopaque density gradient centrifugation and cryopreserved in liquid nitrogen vapor phase. Analytical flow cytometry was used to check the purity and quantity of every magnetically sorted T cell population. From each sorted fraction, genomic DNA was isolated and quantified by UV absorbance on a Nanodrop 2000c. As to this clone: Its recognized antigen is unknown. Base-call qualities are not available, and no considerably larger clone is one nucleotide away.

This sequence was found in a man aged 18-30 years in good health. Sequenced: naive CD4+ T cells sorted from blood. Interpreted using the paper, the cell subset or site label stands for: CD45RA+ positively selected.

In nucleotide form, the sequence is TGTGCCAGCAGCTTACAGGCGGGGGGGCAAGAGACCCAGTACTTC. Its protein product is CASSLQAGGQETQYF. The sequence joins TRBV7-2 to TRBJ2-5, with 9 bases in between that match TRBD2. The CDR3 contains 15 residues, cysteine and phenylalanine counted. Just the 45-base CDR3 DNA is kept, in frame starting at base 1. The germline V gene supplies CDR1 SGHTA and CDR2 FQGNSA. Germline trimming amounts to 2 bases on V and 2 bases on J, with 3 as the count of junction bases outside the gene matches.